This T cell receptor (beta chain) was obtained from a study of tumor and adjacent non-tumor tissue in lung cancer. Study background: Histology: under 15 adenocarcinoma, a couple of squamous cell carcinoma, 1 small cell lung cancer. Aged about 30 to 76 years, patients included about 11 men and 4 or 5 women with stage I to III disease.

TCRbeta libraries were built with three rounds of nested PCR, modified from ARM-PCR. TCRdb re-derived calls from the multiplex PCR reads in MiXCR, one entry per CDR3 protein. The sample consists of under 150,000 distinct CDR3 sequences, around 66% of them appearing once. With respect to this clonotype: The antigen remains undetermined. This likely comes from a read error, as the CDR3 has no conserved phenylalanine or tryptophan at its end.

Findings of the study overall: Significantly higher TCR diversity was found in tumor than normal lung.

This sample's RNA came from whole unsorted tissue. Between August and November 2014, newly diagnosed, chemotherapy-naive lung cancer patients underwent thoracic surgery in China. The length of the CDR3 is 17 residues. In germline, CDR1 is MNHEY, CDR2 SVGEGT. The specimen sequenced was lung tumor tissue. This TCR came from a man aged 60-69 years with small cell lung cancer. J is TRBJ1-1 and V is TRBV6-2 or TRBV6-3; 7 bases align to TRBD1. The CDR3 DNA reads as TGTCCCAGCAGTTACTCGCGAAAGGGGGCTCCGGGCACTGAAGCTTTCATT. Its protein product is CPSSYSRKGAPGTEAFI.